What follows are 5 T cell receptor beta chains derived from one specimen sequenced in a study of a mutant IDH1 vaccine in newly diagnosed glioma. Their recognized antigens are unknown. Time point here: week 23, last vaccination. Vaccination comprised doses that each held 300 ug of mutant IDH1 20-mer peptide, plus topical imiquimod. Profiled with immunoSEQ multiplex PCR; TCRdb holds only in-frame clones, not every one. The sample includes about 41,000 clones, 78% seen only once; the top ten take roughly 6.3%. The sample here was PBMCs, taken from a glioma patient whose treatment included an IDH1 peptide vaccine. Source of these receptors: a woman aged 40 to 49 with glioma. Some clones in this sample may be carry-over from other donors' samples.

J is TRBJ1-2 and V is TRBV29-1, with D perhaps TRBD1 (6 bases). Trimming cost V 7 bases and J 5 bases, with 17 bases left between them. Germline V CDR1 and CDR2: SQVTM, ANQGSEA. CDR3 size: 13 residues. The CDR3 protein is CSALQQGTYGYTF. The DNA for the CDR3 is TGCAGCGCATTACAACAGGGAACTTATGGCTACACCTTC.

A single count supports this clone. The chain links TRBV5-6 to TRBJ2-1, with 9 nucleotides matching TRBD2. Trimming at V came to 4 bases and at J to 4 bases, leaving 6 bases not matched to a gene. Looked up from germline, CDR1 is SGHDT and CDR2 is YYEEEE. CDR3 length: 15 amino acids. The CDR3 nucleotides read TGTGCCAGCAGCGTTATAGCGGGGGCATACAATGAGCAGTTCTTC. It specifies CASSVIAGAYNEQFF.

Sample share makes this clone medium-sized. J is TRBJ1-5 and V is TRBV7-9; D unclear. Between the trimmed V and J ends, which lost 4 bases and 3 bases, there was a span of 4 bases. There are 12 residues in the CDR3. CDR1 SEHNR and CDR2 FQNEAQ come from the germline V gene (reference sequence). The CDR3 DNA sequence: TGTGCCAGCAGCTACGACAATCAGCCCCAGCATTTT. Protein sequence: CASSYDNQPQHF.

This sequence joins TRBV27 and TRBJ1-5, with unresolved D. This CDR3 has 13 amino acids. The V gene's germline CDR1 is MNHEY and CDR2 SMNVEV (reference sequence). V lost 0 bases and J 6 bases, leaving 6 bases between the germline ends. CDR3 sequence reads: CASSLSPSQPQHF. CDR3 sequence (DNA): TGTGCCAGCAGTTTATCGCCCTCTCAGCCCCAGCATTTT.

This clone came up a few times. The chain joins TRBV4-3 to TRBJ2-3; TRBD1 or TRBD2 may be the D gene (5 bases each). The germline CDR1 and CDR2 sequences are LGHNA and YSLEER. V was pared by 5 bases and J by 0 bases, with 12 bases between. The CDR3 is 15 residues long. CDR3 DNA sequence: TGCGCCAGCAGCGGGGGAATTATTAGCACAGATACGCAGTATTTT. It codes for CASSGGIISTDTQYF.